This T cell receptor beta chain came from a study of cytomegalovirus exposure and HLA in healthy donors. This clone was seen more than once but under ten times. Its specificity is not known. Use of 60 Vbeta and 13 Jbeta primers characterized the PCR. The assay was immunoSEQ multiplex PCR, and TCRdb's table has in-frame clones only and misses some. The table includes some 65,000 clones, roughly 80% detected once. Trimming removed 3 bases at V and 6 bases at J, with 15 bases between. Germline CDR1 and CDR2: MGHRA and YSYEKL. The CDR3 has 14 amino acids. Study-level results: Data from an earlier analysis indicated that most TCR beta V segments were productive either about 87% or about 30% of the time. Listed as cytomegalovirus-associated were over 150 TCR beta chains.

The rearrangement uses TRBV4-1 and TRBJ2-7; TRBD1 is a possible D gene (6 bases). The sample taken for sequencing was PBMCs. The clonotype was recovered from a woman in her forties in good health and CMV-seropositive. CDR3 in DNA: TGCGCCAGCAGCCATGACTCAGGGGTTCGCGAGCAGTACTTC. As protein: CASSHDSGVREQYF.